These T cell receptor beta chains were read from a single sample in a study of a mutant IDH1 vaccine in newly diagnosed glioma. Sequenced by immunoSEQ multiplex PCR; TCRdb stores in-frame clones only, minus some. Here the sample spans 23,000 or so clones, about 92% being singletons. The sequenced sample was PBMCs, obtained from a glioma patient treated with radiotherapy, temozolomide or both. The receptors were gathered from a man in his forties with glioma. Each CDR3 is given with its conserved first and last residue. D genes are given only for firm matches. Clone size is not always given. Where it is, it says once, few, many or a class for expanded clones.

abundance	j_gene	d_gene	v_gene	CDR3aa	CDR3nt
.	TRBJ2-6	.	TRBV7-8	CASSFRDTTGANVLTF	TGTGCCAGCAGCTTCCGGGACACCACTGGGGCCAACGTCCTGACTTTC
.	TRBJ1-3	TRBD1	TRBV30	CAWSGYLGQGSGNTIYF	TGTGCCTGGAGTGGCTACCTGGGACAGGGTTCCGGAAACACCATATATTTT
.	TRBJ2-3	TRBD2	TRBV5-4	CASAPRGGPDTQYF	TGTGCCAGCGCGCCGCGGGGGGGGCCAGATACGCAGTATTTT
.	TRBJ1-1	.	TRBV7-9	CASSSRQAGPRGEAFF	TGTGCCAGCAGCTCCCGCCAAGCGGGCCCCAGGGGTGAAGCTTTCTTT
.	TRBJ1-4	.	TRBV4-3	CAGSQEIGTTNEKLFF	TGCGCCGGCAGCCAAGAAATAGGAACAACTAATGAAAAACTGTTTTTT
.	TRBJ2-1	TRBD2	TRBV7-9	CAIPVQRGRGEQFF	TGTGCCATCCCTGTCCAGCGGGGAAGGGGTGAGCAGTTCTTC
.	TRBJ2-1	TRBD2	TRBV5-4	CASSFGTSGRLGYNEQFF	TGTGCCAGCAGCTTTGGGACTAGCGGGAGATTGGGATACAATGAGCAGTTCTTC
.	TRBJ1-5	.	TRBV7-2	CASSLFDRQPQHF	TGTGCCAGCAGCTTATTTGACCGACAGCCCCAGCATTTT
.	TRBJ2-7	TRBD2	TRBV25-1	CASKGLAGTYEQYF	TGTGCCAGCAAGGGACTAGCGGGCACCTACGAGCAGTACTTC
.	TRBJ1-1	TRBD1	TRBV30	CAWSRDRVLNTEAFF	TGTGCCTGGAGCCGGGACAGGGTTTTGAACACTGAAGCTTTCTTT
.	TRBJ2-2	TRBD1	TRBV27	CASSFRQGTGELFF	TGTGCCAGCAGTTTTCGACAGGGAACCGGGGAGCTGTTTTTT
once	TRBJ2-1	.	TRBV18	CASSPGPSSYNEQFF	TGTGCCAGCTCACCGGGCCCTAGCTCCTACAATGAGCAGTTCTTC
once	TRBJ1-1	TRBD1	TRBV6-5	CASSYWGTGGTEAFF	TGTGCCAGCAGTTACTGGGGGACAGGGGGCACTGAAGCTTTCTTT
.	TRBJ2-5	TRBD2	TRBV2	CASSDSAGPTEETQYF	TGTGCCAGCAGTGATTCAGCGGGGCCCACTGAAGAGACCCAGTACTTC
.	TRBJ2-7	.	TRBV2	CASSEGGYEQYF	TGTGCCAGCAGCGAAGGGGGTTACGAGCAGTACTTC
.	TRBJ2-5	TRBD2	TRBV5-1	CASSFIAGGPTSIIETQYF	TGCGCCAGCAGCTTCATAGCGGGGGGGCCGACTTCGATCATCGAGACCCAGTACTTC
.	TRBJ2-4	.	TRBV11-2	CASSVASAVAKNIQYF	TGTGCCAGCAGCGTTGCGAGTGCTGTAGCCAAAAACATTCAGTACTTC
.	TRBJ1-5	TRBD1	TRBV19	CASKVTGGGQPQHF	TGTGCCAGTAAGGTGACAGGGGGGGGTCAGCCCCAGCATTTT
.	TRBJ1-5	.	TRBV19	CATRWAGGGSNQPQHF	TGTGCCACCAGATGGGCGGGAGGGGGTAGCAATCAGCCCCAGCATTTT
.	TRBJ2-3	TRBD2	TRBV28	CASSLAGAGVADTQYF	TGTGCCAGCAGTCTCGCTGGGGCGGGAGTAGCAGATACGCAGTATTTT